The 9 T cell receptor beta chains reported below all come from one sample, sequenced in a study of T cells in Graves' hyperthyroidism and ophthalmopathy. Researchers took RNA transcripts and amplified the TCR beta CDR3 regions from them. The HTBI primer set drove a first-round RT-PCR of the TCR CDR3. MiXCR, applied by TCRdb to the multiplex PCR reads, yields one record per CDR3 protein. Of hundreds of thousands of distinct CDR3 sequences in the sample, 35% to 45% were seen once. Sequenced sample: blood. These receptors came from a man between 18 and 29 years old with Graves' hyperthyroidism.

On this clonotype: The junction does not match germline at one end; this may be a read error. V usage is TRBV10-2 and J usage is TRBJ2-7; 9 bases line up with TRBD1. In germline, CDR1 is WSHSY, CDR2 SAAADI. The CDR3 extends over 15 amino acids. The CDR3 loop reads CASRDRQGGSYEQYF. CDR3 nucleotide sequence: TGTGCCAGCAGGGACAGACAGGGGGGTTCCTACGAGCAGTACTTC.

The CDR3 loop reads CASSPYRGGAYTF. The CDR3 DNA sequence: TGTGCCAGTAGTCCTTACAGGGGAGGCGCCTACACCTTC. The chain is built from TRBV19 and TRBJ1-2; 7 bases agree with TRBD1. The CDR3 is 13 residues long. V was pared by 5 bases and J by 10 bases, with 10 bases of the junction left unmatched. CDR1 is LNHDA and CDR2 is SQIVND in the germline V gene (reference sequence).

In its sample, this clonotype was seen once. The CDR3 DNA reads as TGTGCCAGCCTCGGACAGGGCCTATATGGCTACACCTTC. This sequence encodes CASLGQGLYGYTF. The rearrangement joins TRBV10-3 to TRBJ1-2, with 8 nucleotides matching TRBD1. J gave up 5 bases and V 10 bases, and 9 bases lay outside the gene matches. CDR1 ENHRY and CDR2 SYGVKD come from the germline V gene. This CDR3 has 13 residues.

This clonotype was seen ten or more times. This sequence joins TRBV3-1 and TRBJ1-6; D perhaps matches TRBD1 (6 bases). There are 12 residues in the CDR3. Trimming removed 1 base at V and 16 bases at J, with 11 bases between. Per germline, CDR1 LGHDT and CDR2 YNNKEL (reference sequence). CDR3 coding DNA: TGTGCCAGCAGCCAAGGGCAGGGGTCACTCCACTTT. Its translation: CASSQGQGSLHF.

Ten or more counts support this clonotype. The rearrangement links TRBV29-1 to TRBJ1-4, with 7 nucleotides matching TRBD1. V gave up 4 bases and J gave up 3 bases; unmatched junction bases: 2. Germline assignment: CDR1 SQVTM and CDR2 ANQGSEA. The CDR3 loop spans 13 amino acids. For the CDR3, the DNA is TGCAGCGTTGCTAGGGGGCCTAATGAAAAACTGTTTTTT. Amino acids: CSVARGPNEKLFF.

The chain employs TRBV2 and TRBJ1-2; 8 nucleotides align to TRBD1. The CDR3 sequence is 12 residues long. CDR1 SNHLY and CDR2 FYNNEI come from the germline V gene. With 7 bases clipped from V and 8 bases from J, the junction kept 6 bases outside the gene matches. DNA of the CDR3: TGTGCCAGCACTCGGACAGGGCCCGGCTACACCTTC. Amino acid sequence: CASTRTGPGYTF.

The V and J genes are TRBV6-9 and TRBJ1-5; 7 bases align to TRBD1. The ends lost 7 bases at V and 8 bases at J; junction bases unmatched: 5. This CDR3 spans 12 amino acids. Germline CDR1 is MNHGY and CDR2 is SVAAGI. CDR3 sequence reads: CASTEGAEPQHF. The CDR3 DNA is TGTGCCAGCACGGAGGGGGCTGAGCCCCAGCATTTT.

This clonotype showed up just a few times. V is TRBV6-6 and J is TRBJ1-6, with D maybe TRBD1 (5 bases). V shed 4 bases and J shed 8 bases, with 15 bases lying between them. The CDR3 extends over 15 amino acids. The germline V gene encodes CDR1 MNHNY and CDR2 SVGAGI (reference sequence). CDR3 sequence: CASSLRGRADSPLHF. Written as DNA, the CDR3 is TGTGCCAGCAGTTTGAGGGGCAGGGCGGATTCACCCCTCCACTTT.

The sample holds many counts of this clonotype. CDR3 amino acids: CSSRTRSDTEAFF. CDR3 in DNA: TGCAGCTCCCGGACGAGGAGTGACACTGAAGCTTTCTTT. This sequence joins TRBV29-1 and TRBJ1-1; D is uncertain. The CDR3 is 13 amino acids. The V and J ends lost 8 bases and 3 bases respectively, with 16 bases between them. Germline V gene data show CDR1 as SQVTM and CDR2 as ANQGSEA.